This T cell receptor beta chain was captured by sequencing in a study of OX40 agonist ivuxolimab in advanced cancers. Across the study: Patients were treated with intravenous ivuxolimab, dosed at 0.01 to 10 mg/kg and infused every 2 weeks.

Sequencing used immunoSEQ multiplex PCR; TCRdb keeps in-frame clones, though not all of them. This sample has 100,000 to 120,000 clones, with roughly 89% found just once. Exclusion applied to patients with autoimmune disease history or systemic immunosuppression. Blood specimens came from baseline, cycle 4 day 1, and cycle 7 day 1. This TCR was sampled from an adult with an advanced solid tumor such as melanoma, head and neck, liver or kidney cancer. The sequencing used CD4+ or CD8+ T cells sorted from blood, collected in a trial of the OX40 agonist ivuxolimab.

The DNA of the CDR3 is TGTGCCAGCAGTTACGGGACTGGCGGGACAGATACGCAGTATTTT. It translates to CASSYGTGGTDTQYF. The rearrangement joins TRBV6-6 to TRBJ2-3; D may be TRBD2 (6 bases). Germline V CDR1 and CDR2: MNHNY, SVGAGI (reference sequence). Between the trimmed V and J ends, which lost 2 bases and 3 bases, there was a span of 12 bases. The CDR3 consists of 15 residues.